This T cell receptor (beta chain) was sequenced in a study of shared clonotypes between healthy human individuals. The study, taken as a whole, reports: Some naive CD4 clonotypes, around 5%, turned up in common across a few donors. Non-shared clonotypes showed lower generation probabilities than clonotypes common to all four donors.

Only CD45RO-negative cells positively selected for CCR7 counted as naive CD8 cells, so terminally differentiated effector memory CD45RA+ cells were excluded. On this clone: Its antigen is undetermined.

Looked up from germline, CDR1 is MDHEN and CDR2 is SYDVKM. This CDR3 is built from 16 residues. The ends lost 2 bases at V and 7 bases at J; junction bases unmatched: 10. Deep was the level at which the assay was run. In replicate PCRs of sorted subsets, approximately 190 ng DNA, approximately 30,000 T cell genomes, was used. The repertoire was sequenced with immunoSEQ multiplex PCR; TCRdb's copy has only in-frame clones and lacks some. Of around 2.1 million clones in the sample, about 92% were seen once. Input material: naive CD8+ T cells from PBMCs. This sequence was found in a man between 18 and 29 years old in good health. Some clones in this sample may be carry-over from other donors' samples. The chain recombines TRBV28 with TRBJ2-1, with 8 positions matching TRBD2. As DNA, the CDR3 is TGTGCCAGCAGTTTACGCGGGGGGCAGGGGATGAATGAGCAGTTCTTC. It specifies CASSLRGGQGMNEQFF.